These T cell receptor beta chains were read from a single sample in a study of blood T cell repertoires in COVID-19. TCRdb's table, derived via immunoSEQ multiplex PCR, lists solely in-frame clones and lacks some. The profile shows about 190,000 clones, roughly 80% of them singletons. Sequenced: peripheral blood. The source is a human donor in a cohort sampled during active COVID-19. Both conserved end residues are part of each CDR3. The order of the fields is J gene, D gene, clone size, V gene, CDR3 DNA, CDR3 protein. A D gene is named only where the DNA matches it firmly. The listing skips clone size in some rows; elsewhere it reads once, few, many or a size class.

J: TRBJ1-2
D: NA
size: NA
V: TRBV5-8
DNA: TGTGCCAGCAGCTTGGGTAGCTCCAAGGCCCACTATGGCTACACCTTC
CDR3: CASSLGSSKAHYGYTF

J: TRBJ2-5
D: NA
size: once
V: TRBV12-3/TRBV12-4
DNA: TGTGCCAGCAGTTTAGTTACGCGAGAGACCCAGTACTTC
CDR3: CASSLVTRETQYF

J: TRBJ1-2
D: NA
size: NA
V: TRBV6-5
DNA: TGTGCCAGCAGCCTTCGGGTTTCTATGAGCTACACCTTC
CDR3: CASSLRVSMSYTF

J: TRBJ2-1
D: NA
size: NA
V: TRBV11-2
DNA: TGTGCCAGCAGACATAGCGGTGAGCAGTTCTTC
CDR3: CASRHSGEQFF

J: TRBJ2-3
D: NA
size: NA
V: TRBV7-9
DNA: TGTGCCAGCAGCTCCGGTCCGCCCGCGTATACGCAGTATTTT
CDR3: CASSSGPPAYTQYF

J: TRBJ1-4
D: NA
size: NA
V: TRBV2
DNA: TGTGCCAGCACGCGCTCGCCTGGCAGGGCTGGAGAAAAACTGTTTTTT
CDR3: CASTRSPGRAGEKLFF

J: TRBJ2-2
D: TRBD2
size: NA
V: TRBV4-1
DNA: TGCGCCAGCAGCCAAGTGGCGGGGGGGCCGAACACCGGGGAGCTGTTTTTT
CDR3: CASSQVAGGPNTGELFF

J: TRBJ1-4
D: NA
size: NA
V: TRBV28
DNA: TGTGCCAGCACCGCAGGGGCAACTAATGAAAAACTGTTTTTT
CDR3: CASTAGATNEKLFF

J: TRBJ1-1
D: NA
size: few
V: TRBV5-6
DNA: TGTGCCAGCAGCTCGGGGAGCCTCGGAGAAGCTTTCTTT
CDR3: CASSSGSLGEAFF

J: TRBJ1-1
D: NA
size: once
V: TRBV4-1
DNA: TGCGCCAGCAGCCAAGTATCCAGGGGTCGGGACACTGAAGCTTTCTTT
CDR3: CASSQVSRGRDTEAFF

J: TRBJ2-1
D: TRBD2
size: NA
V: TRBV6-5
DNA: TGTGCCAGCAGTCCAGGACTAGCGGGGTACAATGAGCAGTTCTTC
CDR3: CASSPGLAGYNEQFF

J: TRBJ2-1
D: TRBD1
size: once
V: TRBV6-5
DNA: TGTGCCAGCAGCCGGACAGGGCCCATCAATGAGCAGTTCTTC
CDR3: CASSRTGPINEQFF

J: TRBJ2-7
D: TRBD1
size: NA
V: TRBV28
DNA: TGTGCCAGCAGTTACAGCAGGGGGCCCAGCTCCTACGAGCAGTACTTC
CDR3: CASSYSRGPSSYEQYF

J: TRBJ2-5
D: TRBD1
size: once
V: TRBV2
DNA: TGTGCCAGCAGTACTCCAACAGGGGGCGAGACCCAGTACTTC
CDR3: CASSTPTGGETQYF

J: TRBJ1-1
D: NA
size: NA
V: TRBV5-1
DNA: TGCGCCAGCAGCTTGGACTACCCAGTGGGCACTGAAGCTTTCTTT
CDR3: CASSLDYPVGTEAFF

J: TRBJ2-2
D: NA
size: NA
V: TRBV15
DNA: TGTGCCACCAGCATAGGGGTAGACGGGGAGCTGTTTTTT
CDR3: CATSIGVDGELFF

J: TRBJ1-5
D: NA
size: NA
V: TRBV27
DNA: TGTGCCAGCAGTTTATCTCAGGGGCAGCCCCAGCATTTT
CDR3: CASSLSQGQPQHF

J: TRBJ2-4
D: NA
size: NA
V: TRBV2
DNA: TGTGCCAGCAGTGAGTCTCGCGGGGACATTCAGTACTTC
CDR3: CASSESRGDIQYF

J: TRBJ2-3
D: NA
size: NA
V: TRBV7-3
DNA: TGTGCCAGCAGCTTAACTTTGGCTGTCAGAGATACGCAGTATTTT
CDR3: CASSLTLAVRDTQYF

J: TRBJ2-7
D: NA
size: once
V: TRBV7-8
DNA: TGTGCCAGCAGCGATCCGGGACTGCCCTCCTACGAGCAGTACTTC
CDR3: CASSDPGLPSYEQYF

J: TRBJ1-3
D: TRBD1
size: NA
V: TRBV6-5
DNA: TGTGCCAGCAGAACCGGGACAGGGAGTGGAAACACCATATATTTT
CDR3: CASRTGTGSGNTIYF

J: TRBJ2-3
D: TRBD1
size: once
V: TRBV25-1
DNA: TGTGCCAGCAGTGAAATTTTCAGGGGGCGACCAGATACGCAGTATTTT
CDR3: CASSEIFRGRPDTQYF

J: TRBJ1-4
D: TRBD1
size: NA
V: TRBV2
DNA: TGTGCCAGCAGAGCCGGGACAGGAGGGGTAACTAATGAAAAACTGTTTTTT
CDR3: CASRAGTGGVTNEKLFF

J: TRBJ2-5
D: NA
size: once
V: TRBV18
DNA: TGTGCCAGCTCACCACTCGGCGGGCGAGGCGGACAAGAGACCCAGTACTTC
CDR3: CASSPLGGRGGQETQYF

J: TRBJ1-6
D: TRBD1
size: few
V: TRBV25-1
DNA: TGTGCCAGCAGTGAAACAGGGGTGTTCGGTAATTCACCCCTCCACTTT
CDR3: CASSETGVFGNSPLHF

J: TRBJ1-2
D: TRBD1
size: NA
V: TRBV28
DNA: TGTGCCGGATCTCCGAGTAGACAGGGCGACTATGGCTACACCTTC
CDR3: CAGSPSRQGDYGYTF

J: TRBJ2-6
D: TRBD1
size: NA
V: TRBV5-1
DNA: TGCGCCAGCAGCGGACCCGGGACAGCTGGGGCCAACGTCCTGACTTTC
CDR3: CASSGPGTAGANVLTF

J: TRBJ1-4
D: NA
size: once
V: TRBV2
DNA: TGTGCCAGCAGTGTTCAGGTCCAAGATGAAAAACTGTTTTTT
CDR3: CASSVQVQDEKLFF

J: TRBJ1-2
D: NA
size: NA
V: TRBV28
DNA: TGTGCCAGCAGTATTTCCGGGAGAGCCTATGGCTACACCTTC
CDR3: CASSISGRAYGYTF

J: TRBJ1-3
D: NA
size: NA
V: TRBV6-5
DNA: TGTGCCAGCAGTTACTCTGAGGGATCTGGAAACACCATATATTTT
CDR3: CASSYSEGSGNTIYF

J: TRBJ2-7
D: TRBD1
size: NA
V: TRBV5-6
DNA: TGTGCCAGCATCGAATCCGGGACAGGGGGCCACGAGCAGTACTTC
CDR3: CASIESGTGGHEQYF

J: TRBJ1-1
D: NA
size: NA
V: TRBV21-1
DNA: TGTGCCAGCAGCAAAGGGGGACAGCACAGGAACACTGAAGCTTTCTTT
CDR3: CASSKGGQHRNTEAFF

J: TRBJ1-2
D: NA
size: NA
V: TRBV5-1
DNA: TGCGCCAGCAGCTTGTTCTCTAGTGGCCCCTATGGCTACACCTTC
CDR3: CASSLFSSGPYGYTF

J: TRBJ1-4
D: TRBD1
size: NA
V: TRBV7-9
DNA: TGTGCCAGCAGCTCCTCCGTCGGACAGGTTAATGAAAAACTGTTTTTT
CDR3: CASSSSVGQVNEKLFF

J: TRBJ2-5
D: NA
size: NA
V: TRBV3-1/TRBV3-2
DNA: TGTGCCAGCAGCCAAGATATGCCTGCGCTCACCCAGTACTTC
CDR3: CASSQDMPALTQYF

J: TRBJ1-3
D: NA
size: many
V: TRBV19
DNA: TGTGCCACCAGACAGAGCTCTGGAAACACCATATATTTT
CDR3: CATRQSSGNTIYF

J: TRBJ2-1
D: TRBD1
size: NA
V: TRBV2
DNA: TGTGCCAGCAGTGGATTTCCTAGTGTATGGGACAGGACAATCTCGAGAAACAATGAGCAGTTCTTC
CDR3: CASSGFPSVWDRTISRNNEQFF

J: TRBJ2-3
D: NA
size: few
V: TRBV9
DNA: TGTGCCAGCAGCGTACAATTAGTTGATACGCAGTATTTT
CDR3: CASSVQLVDTQYF

J: TRBJ1-3
D: NA
size: NA
V: TRBV10-3
DNA: TGTGCCACACGGGAGACAGCCGCTGGAAACACCATATATTTT
CDR3: CATRETAAGNTIYF

J: TRBJ2-4
D: NA
size: NA
V: TRBV7-8
DNA: TGTGCCAGCAGCTCCTTGACTACGGGGGACATTCAGTACTTC
CDR3: CASSSLTTGDIQYF

J: TRBJ1-1
D: NA
size: once
V: TRBV5-1
DNA: TGCGCCAGCAGCTTACACAGCACTGAAGCTTTCTTT
CDR3: CASSLHSTEAFF

J: TRBJ1-1
D: NA
size: few
V: TRBV29-1
DNA: TGCAGCGTTGGAACACGAGGGGGACACATGAACACTGAAGCTTTCTTT
CDR3: CSVGTRGGHMNTEAFF

J: TRBJ2-1
D: TRBD2
size: NA
V: TRBV6-6
DNA: TGTGCCAGCAGTTGGCTAATAGCGGGAGGGGACAATGAGCAGTTCTTC
CDR3: CASSWLIAGGDNEQFF

J: TRBJ1-6
D: TRBD1
size: NA
V: TRBV30
DNA: TGTGCCTGCCGGACAGGGAATTCACCCCTCCACTTT
CDR3: CACRTGNSPLHF

J: TRBJ2-1
D: NA
size: NA
V: TRBV5-1
DNA: TGCGCCAGCAGCTTCGACGATAGCGGAGGGAGTTACAATGAGCAGTTCTTC
CDR3: CASSFDDSGGSYNEQFF

J: TRBJ2-5
D: TRBD1
size: NA
V: TRBV4-1
DNA: TGCGCCAGCAGCCAAGATGCGTGGACAGGGGGCCGGGTAGGTCAAGAGACCCAGTACTTC
CDR3: CASSQDAWTGGRVGQETQYF

J: TRBJ1-1
D: TRBD1
size: NA
V: TRBV10-3
DNA: TGTGCCATCAGACAGGGGGCGGCTGAAGCTTTCTTT
CDR3: CAIRQGAAEAFF

J: TRBJ2-3
D: TRBD2
size: NA
V: TRBV28
DNA: TGTGCCAGCAGTCGAGCGGGAATCTTTCCCCATAGCACAGATACGCAGTATTTT
CDR3: CASSRAGIFPHSTDTQYF

J: TRBJ1-2
D: NA
size: NA
V: TRBV5-5
DNA: TGTGCCAGCAGCCAAACACCCGATTATGGCTACACCTTC
CDR3: CASSQTPDYGYTF

J: TRBJ2-1
D: NA
size: NA
V: TRBV27
DNA: TGTGCCAGCAGTTTCGGGTTGACGAGCTCCTACAATGAGCAGTTCTTC
CDR3: CASSFGLTSSYNEQFF

J: TRBJ1-1
D: NA
size: NA
V: TRBV7-3
DNA: TGTGCCAGCAGCTATAGGGGGAACACTGAAGCTTTCTTT
CDR3: CASSYRGNTEAFF

J: TRBJ1-4
D: NA
size: NA
V: TRBV2
DNA: TGTGCCAGCAGTGTCCCACCAATCCTTCGGAGTAATGAAAAACTGTTTTTT
CDR3: CASSVPPILRSNEKLFF

J: TRBJ2-1
D: TRBD2
size: once
V: TRBV10-3
DNA: TGTGCCATCAGTGAGCTTGGGGCTAGCGGGAAGGATGAGCAGTTCTTC
CDR3: CAISELGASGKDEQFF

J: TRBJ2-3
D: TRBD1
size: NA
V: TRBV5-6
DNA: TGTGCCAGCAGTAATACAGGGGTTTGGGGCACAGATACGCAGTATTTT
CDR3: CASSNTGVWGTDTQYF

J: TRBJ1-1
D: TRBD1
size: NA
V: TRBV19
DNA: TGTGCCAGTAGGAGACAGGGATATAGTCGAGCTTTCTTT
CDR3: CASRRQGYSRAFF

J: TRBJ2-2
D: NA
size: NA
V: TRBV5-8
DNA: TGTGCCAGCAGGCGCGAGCCCACCGGGGAGCTGTTTTTT
CDR3: CASRREPTGELFF

J: TRBJ1-1
D: NA
size: once
V: TRBV6-6
DNA: TGTGCCAGCAGTTACTTGGAGGGTTCCACTGAAGCTTTCTTT
CDR3: CASSYLEGSTEAFF

J: TRBJ2-5
D: NA
size: NA
V: TRBV15
DNA: TGTGCCACCAGCAGAGATATGGAGACCCAGTACTTC
CDR3: CATSRDMETQYF

J: TRBJ2-1
D: TRBD2
size: NA
V: TRBV4-1
DNA: TGCGCCAGCAGCCAAGACGGCTTTGCGGGAGGGGAGAGATACAATGAGCAGTTCTTC
CDR3: CASSQDGFAGGERYNEQFF

J: TRBJ1-2
D: TRBD1
size: once
V: TRBV29-1
DNA: TGCAGCGTTCGCGGGACAGGGTATGGCTACACCTTC
CDR3: CSVRGTGYGYTF